The TCR beta chain under discussion was sequenced for a study of OX40 agonist ivuxolimab in advanced cancers. Overall study context: Males comprised about 84% of the group, whose mean age was roughly 64 years (range roughly 20 to 90).

This CDR3 has 15 amino acids. Per germline, CDR1 MRHNA and CDR2 SNTAGT. The repertoire was sequenced with immunoSEQ multiplex PCR; TCRdb's copy has only in-frame clones and lacks some. The sample comprises tens of thousands of clones, 75% to 90% of which are singletons, and 8% to 13% rests with the top ten. Notes on this clone: Its specificity is unknown.

Notes on the study in general: Fewer expanded clones were found on average in CD4+ than in CD8+ T cells. CD4+ and CD8+ T cells in blood underwent clonal expansion by week 6 at 0.1 to 3.0 mg/kg. In the expanded peripheral T cells, antigen specificity was never determined.

This TCR was recovered from an adult with an advanced solid tumor such as melanoma, head and neck, liver or kidney cancer. This specimen consisted of CD4+ or CD8+ T cells sorted from blood, obtained in a trial of the OX40 agonist ivuxolimab. The gene calls are TRBV6-4 and TRBJ2-5; 8 nucleotides align to TRBD1. The J call is in doubt because the DNA end fits TRBJ2-7 better. The CDR3: CASSDPTGVGYEQYF. The CDR3 region has the DNA TGTGCCAGCAGTGACCCGACAGGGGTCGGCTACGAGCAGTACTTC.